The next 21 T cell receptor beta chains were all read from a single sample in a study of cytomegalovirus exposure and HLA in healthy donors. In the PCR, 60 Vbeta and 13 Jbeta primers were used. Sequencing used immunoSEQ multiplex PCR; TCRdb keeps in-frame clones, though not all of them. The sample includes around 150,000 clones, 60% to 80% of them seen just once. Sequencing was performed on PBMCs. Receptors originate from a man aged 50-59 years in good health and CMV-seropositive.

The chain recombines TRBV5-8 with TRBJ1-4; the match to TRBD1 covers 8 bases. The CDR3 sequence is 15 residues long. In germline, CDR1 is SGHTS, CDR2 YDEGEE. The trim removed 0 bases at V and 6 bases at J, leaving 4 bases unmatched. In DNA, the CDR3 is TGTGCCAGCAGCTTGGACGGGACAGGTCATGAAAAACTGTTTTTT. Translating it yields CASSLDGTGHEKLFF.

The V call is TRBV18, the J call TRBJ1-2, with 7 bases aligning to TRBD1. After removal of 2 bases from V and 7 bases from J, the junction contained 4 bases not matched to a gene. Germline V gives CDR1 KGHSH, CDR2 LQKENI. This CDR3 comprises 13 residues. CDR3 coding DNA: TGTGCCAGCTCACCAACAGGGGCTGGTGGCTACACCTTC. Protein product: CASSPTGAGGYTF.

The rearrangement joins TRBV11-3 to TRBJ2-2; 8 bases line up with TRBD2. The germline V gene encodes CDR1 SGHNT and CDR2 YENEEA. Losses at the gene ends were 0 bases for V and 3 bases for J; bases not matched to a gene: 3. The CDR3 loop spans 16 amino acids. Written as DNA, the CDR3 is TGTGCCAGCAGCTTAGATGGCGGGAGGTACACCGGGGAGCTGTTTTTT. As protein: CASSLDGGRYTGELFF.

This clone was found a few times. The chain has TRBV7-9 and TRBJ1-2; 7 nucleotides agree with TRBD1. The V and J ends lost 5 bases and 7 bases, in that order; junction bases with no gene match: 7. CDR3 length equals 13 residues. Germline lookup yields CDR1 SEHNR and CDR2 FQNEAQ (reference sequence). CDR3 region: CASSPNRGGGYTF. The CDR3 DNA reads as TGTGCCAGCAGCCCCAACAGGGGCGGTGGCTACACCTTC.

This chain joins TRBV18 and TRBJ1-4, with D hard to call. CDR1 is KGHSH, CDR2 LQKENI, per germline. Trimming took off 6 bases at V and 0 bases at J, with 5 bases between the two ends. The CDR3 loop spans 13 amino acids. This CDR3 reads CASSRATNEKLFF. Here the CDR3 DNA reads TGTGCCAGCTCCCGAGCAACTAATGAAAAACTGTTTTTT. The full variable domain, in which reference TRBV18 and TRBJ1-4 provide the parts outside the CDR3, is NAGVMQNPRHLVRRRGQEARLRCSPMKGHSHVYWYRQLPEEGLKFMVYLQKENIIDESGMPKERFSAEFPKEGPSILRIQQVVRGDSAAYFCASSRATNEKLFFGSGTQLSVL.

This chain joins TRBV28 and TRBJ1-5; D uncertain. The CDR3 sequence is 12 residues long. The germline V and J ends were trimmed by 4 bases and 5 bases, with 6 bases remaining between them. Germline values: CDR1 MDHEN, CDR2 SYDVKM. DNA of the CDR3: TGTGCCAGCAGTTCCTCCTATCAGCCCCAGCATTTT. Its protein is CASSSSYQPQHF.

This clone was picked up many times. The chain has TRBV27 and TRBJ2-7; TRBD1 is a possible D gene (5 bases). Trimming cost V 2 bases and J 2 bases, with 7 bases left between them. Per the germline V gene, CDR1 is MNHEY and CDR2 is SMNVEV (reference sequence). This CDR3 comprises 13 residues. The CDR3 DNA reads as TGTGCCAGCAGTTTAGGGGCCCCCTACGAGCAGTACTTC. Encoded protein: CASSLGAPYEQYF.

The V and J genes are TRBV11-3 and TRBJ2-5; D is uncertain. This CDR3 has 18 residues. Germline assignment: CDR1 SGHNT and CDR2 YENEEA. V lost 0 bases, J lost 4 bases, and 21 bases lay in between. The CDR3, as DNA: TGTGCCAGCAGCTTAGATTTAGTCAGTGAGGCTCGCGGAGAGACCCAGTACTTC. This gives the protein CASSLDLVSEARGETQYF. Full variable domain (remainder filled in from reference TRBV11-3 and TRBJ2-5): EAGVVQSPRYKIIEKKQPVAFWCNPISGHNTLYWYLQNLGQGPELLIRYENEEAVDDSQLPKDRFSAERLKGVDSTLKIQPAELGDSAVYLCASSLDLVSEARGETQYFGPGTRLLVL.

The chain carries TRBV2 and TRBJ2-3; 13 bases agree with TRBD2. The germline V gene encodes CDR1 SNHLY and CDR2 FYNNEI. CDR3 length: 15 amino acids. Trimming removed 7 bases from V and 5 bases from J; junction bases left unmatched: 6. The CDR3 sequence is CASKMRLAGGDTQYF. CDR3 DNA sequence: TGTGCCAGCAAGATGAGACTAGCGGGAGGAGATACGCAGTATTTT.

J is TRBJ2-2 and V is TRBV9; D not resolved. V was clipped by 0 bases and J by 1 base, with 7 bases between them. The CDR3 has 15 residues. Germline lookup yields CDR1 SGDLS and CDR2 YYNGEE. The CDR3 sequence is CASSVGSQNTGELFF. CDR3 in DNA: TGTGCCAGCAGCGTAGGATCACAGAACACCGGGGAGCTGTTTTTT.

The V gene is TRBV6-5, the J gene TRBJ2-7, with 12 positions matching TRBD2. V shed 0 bases and J 3 bases; nucleotides not matched to a gene: 0. Germline CDR1 is MNHEY and CDR2 is SVGAGI. The CDR3 consists of 15 residues. CDR3 amino acids: CASSYSLAGGYEQYF. The DNA of the CDR3 is TGTGCCAGCAGTTACTCACTAGCGGGAGGCTACGAGCAGTACTTC.

The chain combines TRBV5-1 with TRBJ2-7, with D possibly TRBD2 on 6 matching bases. This CDR3 is built from 13 residues. CDR1 is SGHRS, CDR2 YFSETQ, per germline. Trimming took off 4 bases at V and 3 bases at J, with 11 bases between the two ends. The CDR3 bases are TGCGCCAGCAGCCCGTCGGAGGGCTACGAGCAGTACTTC. It specifies CASSPSEGYEQYF. Using reference TRBV5-1 and TRBJ2-7 for the parts outside the CDR3, the full variable domain is KAGVTQTPRYLIKTRGQQVTLSCSPISGHRSVSWYQQTPGQGLQFLFEYFSETQRNKGNFPGRFSGRQFSNSRSEMNVSTLELGDSALYLCASSPSEGYEQYFGPGTRLTVT.

This chain joins TRBV7-6 and TRBJ2-3; 10 nucleotides align to TRBD1. CDR1 and CDR2 (germline): SGHVS, FNYEAQ. V shed 3 bases, J shed 4 bases, and the junction held 7 bases outside the gene matches. The CDR3 length is 16 residues. The chain's CDR3 is CASSLRTGGTADTQYF. In DNA form, the CDR3 reads TGTGCCAGCAGCTTGAGGACAGGGGGTACCGCAGATACGCAGTATTTT.

The V gene is TRBV27, the J gene TRBJ2-5; 9 bases are a match to TRBD1. The DNA end lines up better with TRBJ2-7; the J call may be wrong. The CDR3 spans 15 residues. Germline V CDR1 and CDR2: MNHEY, SMNVEV (reference sequence). CDR3 sequence reads: CASSPPGTGFYEQYF. CDR3 coding DNA: TGTGCCAGCAGTCCCCCCGGGACAGGGTTCTACGAGCAGTACTTC.

This chain uses TRBV4-1 with TRBJ1-1; 7 bases line up with TRBD1. The V gene's germline CDR1 is MGHRA and CDR2 YSYEKL. The CDR3 has 16 residues. V gave up 0 bases and J gave up 0 bases; unmatched junction bases: 4. CDR3 DNA sequence: TGCGCCAGCAGCCAAGATTGGGACAGCCTGAACACTGAAGCTTTCTTT. Protein sequence: CASSQDWDSLNTEAFF.

The chain joins TRBV28 to TRBJ1-5; D remains ambiguous. The ends were cut back, 2 bases at V and 7 bases at J, with 6 bases in the middle. CDR3 length: 12 amino acids. Germline lookup yields CDR1 MDHEN and CDR2 SYDVKM. Here the CDR3 DNA reads TGTGCCAGCAGTTTACAGGCGCAGCCCCAGCATTTT. This translates into CASSLQAQPQHF.

As concerns this clone: One junction end disagrees with the germline gene, perhaps due to a read error. Other DNA sequences in this sample translate to the same CDR3. V gene TRBV5-5 combines with J gene TRBJ1-2; maybe TRBD1 (6 bases). The germline V gene has CDR1 SGHKS and CDR2 YYEKEE (reference sequence). The CDR3 runs to 12 residues. CDR3 in amino acids: CASSRGGRGYTF. CDR3 sequence (DNA): TGCGCCAGCAGCCGCGGGGGCCGCGGCTACACCTTC.

The chain uses TRBV5-6 and TRBJ2-1, with D perhaps matching TRBD1 (6 bases). CDR3 length: 13 amino acids. V lost 4 bases and J lost 10, with 15 bases in between. CDR1 and CDR2 (germline): SGHDT, YYEEEE. The chain's CDR3 is CASSARGIREQFF. In nucleotides, the CDR3 is TGTGCCAGCAGCGCAAGGGGGATAAGGGAGCAGTTCTTC. Variable domain in full (rest from reference TRBV5-6 and TRBJ2-1): DAGVTQSPTHLIKTRGQQVTLRCSPKSGHDTVSWYQQALGQGPQFIFQYYEEEERQRGNFPDRFSGHQFPNYSSELNVNALLLGDSALYLCASSARGIREQFFGPGTRLTVL.

This chain connects TRBV5-8 to TRBJ2-2, with D hard to call. The ends were cut back, 2 bases at V and 5 bases at J, with 10 bases in the middle. CDR1 and CDR2 from the germline V gene are SGHTS and YDEGEE. There are 14 residues in the CDR3. CDR3 coding DNA: TGTGCCAGCAGCTTAGGCCTGAGGACCGGGGAGCTGTTTTTT. Translated, it gives CASSLGLRTGELFF.

This clone showed up many times. The chain employs TRBV11-2 and TRBJ1-4; TRBD1 aligns across 10 bases. Germline V gene lookup returns CDR1 SGHAT and CDR2 FQNNGV. J was trimmed by 10 bases and V by 0 bases; bases with no gene match: 5. The CDR3 has 15 amino acids. CDR3 residues: CASSLDRTGGIKLFF. The CDR3 DNA sequence: TGTGCCAGCAGCTTAGATCGGACAGGGGGAATAAAACTGTTTTTT.

V gene TRBV29-1 combines with J gene TRBJ1-2; 9 bases line up with TRBD1. There are 11 residues in the CDR3. V trimming: 7 bases; J trimming: 4 bases; junction bases outside the gene matches: 1. Germline V lookup: CDR1 SQVTM, CDR2 ANQGSEA. CDR3 protein: CSGGQGYGYTF. CDR3 nucleotides: TGCAGCGGGGGACAGGGCTATGGCTACACCTTC.